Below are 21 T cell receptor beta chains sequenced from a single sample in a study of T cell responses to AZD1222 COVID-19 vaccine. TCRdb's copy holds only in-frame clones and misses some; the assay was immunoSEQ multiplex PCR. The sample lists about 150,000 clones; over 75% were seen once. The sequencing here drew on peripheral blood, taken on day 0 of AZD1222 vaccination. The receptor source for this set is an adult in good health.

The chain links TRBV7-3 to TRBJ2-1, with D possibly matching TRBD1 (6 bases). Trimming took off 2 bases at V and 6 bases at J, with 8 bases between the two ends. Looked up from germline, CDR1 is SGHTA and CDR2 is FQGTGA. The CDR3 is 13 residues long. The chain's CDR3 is CASSLGQLNEQFF. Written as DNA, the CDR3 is TGTGCCAGCAGCTTAGGACAGCTCAATGAGCAGTTCTTC.

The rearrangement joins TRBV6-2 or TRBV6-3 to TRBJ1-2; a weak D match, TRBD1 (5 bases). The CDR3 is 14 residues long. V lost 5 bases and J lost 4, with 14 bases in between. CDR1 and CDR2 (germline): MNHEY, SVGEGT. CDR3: CASSPGGKAYGYTF. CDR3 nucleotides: TGTGCCAGCAGTCCGGGGGGGAAGGCCTATGGCTACACCTTC.

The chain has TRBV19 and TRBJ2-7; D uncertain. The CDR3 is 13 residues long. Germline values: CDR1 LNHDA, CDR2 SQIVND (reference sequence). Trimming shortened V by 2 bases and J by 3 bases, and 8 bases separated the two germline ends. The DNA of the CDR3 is TGTGCCAGTAGTATAAGGCAGAACTACGAGCAGTACTTC. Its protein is CASSIRQNYEQYF.

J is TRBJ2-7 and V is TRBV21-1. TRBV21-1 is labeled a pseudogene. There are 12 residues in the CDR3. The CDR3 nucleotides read TGTGCCAGCACCTTGTTGGAAACCGAGCAGTACTTC. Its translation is CASTLLETEQYF.

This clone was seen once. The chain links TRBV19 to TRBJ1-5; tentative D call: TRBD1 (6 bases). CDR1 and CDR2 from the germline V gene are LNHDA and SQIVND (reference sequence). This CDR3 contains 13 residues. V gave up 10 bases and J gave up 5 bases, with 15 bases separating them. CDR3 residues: CATIGGGDQPQHF. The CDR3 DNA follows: TGTGCCACAATAGGGGGGGGCGATCAGCCCCAGCATTTT.

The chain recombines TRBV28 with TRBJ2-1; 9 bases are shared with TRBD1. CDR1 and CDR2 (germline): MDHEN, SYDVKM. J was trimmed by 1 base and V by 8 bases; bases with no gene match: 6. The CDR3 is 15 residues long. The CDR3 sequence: CASGTGTGSYNEQFF. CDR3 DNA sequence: TGTGCCAGCGGAACCGGGACAGGGTCCTACAATGAGCAGTTCTTC.

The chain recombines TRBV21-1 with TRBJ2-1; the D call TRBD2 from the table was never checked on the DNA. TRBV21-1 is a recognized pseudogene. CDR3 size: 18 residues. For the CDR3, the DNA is TGTGCCAGCAGCAACAAGCGGGCCTGGAAAGGCTCCTACAATGAGCAGTTCTTC. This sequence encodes CASSNKRAWKGSYNEQFF.

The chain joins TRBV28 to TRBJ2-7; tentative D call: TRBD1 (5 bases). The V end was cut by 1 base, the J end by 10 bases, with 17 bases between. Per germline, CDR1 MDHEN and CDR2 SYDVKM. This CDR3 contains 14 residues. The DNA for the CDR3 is TGTGCCAGCAGTTTATCAGGGATGATGGTTCGACAGTACTTC. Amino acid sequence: CASSLSGMMVRQYF.

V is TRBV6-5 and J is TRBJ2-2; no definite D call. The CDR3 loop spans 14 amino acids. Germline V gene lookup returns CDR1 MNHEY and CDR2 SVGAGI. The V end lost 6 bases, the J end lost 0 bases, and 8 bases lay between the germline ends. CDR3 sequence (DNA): TGTGCCAGCAGGAGTGTGGCGAACACCGGGGAGCTGTTTTTT. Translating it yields CASRSVANTGELFF.

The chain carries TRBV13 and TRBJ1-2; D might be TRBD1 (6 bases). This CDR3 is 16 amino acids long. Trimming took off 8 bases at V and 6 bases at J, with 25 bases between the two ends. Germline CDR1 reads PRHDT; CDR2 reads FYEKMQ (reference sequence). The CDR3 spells CASDWGRGTGINGYTF. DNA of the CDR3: TGTGCCAGCGACTGGGGCAGGGGAACAGGGATCAATGGCTACACCTTC.

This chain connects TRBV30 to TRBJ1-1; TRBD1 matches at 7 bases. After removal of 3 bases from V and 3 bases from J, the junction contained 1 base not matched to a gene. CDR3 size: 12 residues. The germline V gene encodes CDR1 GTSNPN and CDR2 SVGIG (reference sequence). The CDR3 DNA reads TGTGCCTGGAGGGACAGGCACACTGAAGCTTTCTTT. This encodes CAWRDRHTEAFF.

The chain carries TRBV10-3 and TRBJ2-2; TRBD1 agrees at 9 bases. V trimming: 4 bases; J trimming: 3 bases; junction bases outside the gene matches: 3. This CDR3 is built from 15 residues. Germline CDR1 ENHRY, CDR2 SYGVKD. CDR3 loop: CAISGDRADTGELFF. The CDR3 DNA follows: TGTGCCATCAGTGGGGACAGGGCCGACACCGGGGAGCTGTTTTTT.

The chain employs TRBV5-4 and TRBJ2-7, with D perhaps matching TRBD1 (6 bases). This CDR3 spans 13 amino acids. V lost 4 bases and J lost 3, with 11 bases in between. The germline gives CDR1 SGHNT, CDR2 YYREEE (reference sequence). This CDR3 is CASSRVDSYEQYF. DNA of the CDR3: TGTGCCAGCAGCCGAGTGGACAGCTACGAGCAGTACTTC.

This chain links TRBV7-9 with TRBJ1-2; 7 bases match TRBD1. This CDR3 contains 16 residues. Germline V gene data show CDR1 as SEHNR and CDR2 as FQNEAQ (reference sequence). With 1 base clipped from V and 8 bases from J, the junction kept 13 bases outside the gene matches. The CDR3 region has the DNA TGTGCCAGCAGCTTAGACCTAGGTCGACAGGGCGTCGGCTACACCTTC. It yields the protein CASSLDLGRQGVGYTF.

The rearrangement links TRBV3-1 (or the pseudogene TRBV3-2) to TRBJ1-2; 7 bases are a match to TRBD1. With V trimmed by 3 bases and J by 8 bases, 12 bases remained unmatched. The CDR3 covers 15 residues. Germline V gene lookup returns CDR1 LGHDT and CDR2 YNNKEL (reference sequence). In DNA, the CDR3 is TGTGCCAGCAGCCATACAGGGGAAAGCATGTCGGGCTACACCTTC. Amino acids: CASSHTGESMSGYTF.

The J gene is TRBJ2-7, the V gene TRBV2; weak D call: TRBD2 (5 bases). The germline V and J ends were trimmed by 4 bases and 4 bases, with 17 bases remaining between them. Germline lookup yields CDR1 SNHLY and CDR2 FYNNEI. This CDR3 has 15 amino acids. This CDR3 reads CASSGWGESRYEQYF. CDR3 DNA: TGTGCCAGCAGTGGGTGGGGAGAGTCAAGGTACGAGCAGTACTTC.

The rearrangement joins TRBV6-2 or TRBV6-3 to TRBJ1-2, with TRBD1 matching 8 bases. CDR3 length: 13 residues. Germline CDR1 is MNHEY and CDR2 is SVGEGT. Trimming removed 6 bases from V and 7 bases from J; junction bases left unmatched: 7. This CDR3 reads CASSLGQGSGYTF. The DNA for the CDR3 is TGTGCCAGCAGCCTTGGACAGGGTTCTGGCTACACCTTC.

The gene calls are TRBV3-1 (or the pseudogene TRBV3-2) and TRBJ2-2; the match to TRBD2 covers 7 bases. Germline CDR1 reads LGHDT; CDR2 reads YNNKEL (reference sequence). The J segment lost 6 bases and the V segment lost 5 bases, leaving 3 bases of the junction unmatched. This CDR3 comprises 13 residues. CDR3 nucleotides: TGTGCCAGCAGCTCAGGGAGGGCCGGGGAGCTGTTTTTT. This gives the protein CASSSGRAGELFF.

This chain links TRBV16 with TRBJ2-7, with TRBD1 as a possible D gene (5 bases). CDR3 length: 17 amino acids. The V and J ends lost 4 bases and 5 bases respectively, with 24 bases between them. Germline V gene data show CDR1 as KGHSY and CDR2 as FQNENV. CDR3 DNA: TGTGCCAGCAGCCCGCTCCCCAAAGATACAGGTCTCAACGAGCAGTACTTC. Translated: CASSPLPKDTGLNEQYF.

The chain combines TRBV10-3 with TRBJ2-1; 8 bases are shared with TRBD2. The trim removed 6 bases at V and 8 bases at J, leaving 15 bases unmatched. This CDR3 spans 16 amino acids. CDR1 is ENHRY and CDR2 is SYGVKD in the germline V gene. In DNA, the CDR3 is TGTGCCATCAGGCAAGGGTTCAGCGGGAGCGCAGATGAGCAGTTCTTC. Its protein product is CAIRQGFSGSADEQFF.

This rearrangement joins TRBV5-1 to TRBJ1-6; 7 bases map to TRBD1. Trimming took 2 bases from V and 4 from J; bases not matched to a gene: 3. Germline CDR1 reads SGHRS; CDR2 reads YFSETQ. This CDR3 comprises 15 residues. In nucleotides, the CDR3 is TGCGCCAGCAGCTTAGGGACAGCGTATAATTCACCCCTCCACTTT. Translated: CASSLGTAYNSPLHF.